The 9 T cell receptor beta chains below were found in one sample sequenced in a study of blood T cell repertoires in COVID-19. The protocol was immunoSEQ multiplex PCR, while the TCRdb copy is restricted to in-frame clones and leaves out a portion. Of over 250,000 clones in the sample, roughly nine tenths are singletons; the top ten hold roughly 2.2%. Sequencing was done on a sample of peripheral blood. The receptors were sampled from a middle-aged man with acute or convalescent COVID-19.

This chain uses TRBV7-2 with TRBJ1-6; D perhaps matches TRBD1 (5 bases). Germline V CDR1 and CDR2: SGHTA, FQGNSA. V dropped 0 bases and J dropped 9 bases, with 6 bases sitting between them. The CDR3 is made up of 13 amino acids. CDR3 in amino acids: CASSLAQGSPLHF. As DNA, the CDR3 is TGTGCCAGCAGCTTAGCGCAGGGTTCACCCCTCCACTTT.

The chain joins TRBV2 to TRBJ2-1; the match to TRBD2 covers 8 bases. The germline V gene has CDR1 SNHLY and CDR2 FYNNEI. CDR3 size: 16 residues. J gave up 3 bases and V 7 bases, and 11 bases lay outside the gene matches. CDR3 in DNA: TGTGCCAGCATTATAATGACTAGCGTATACTACAATGAGCAGTTCTTC. This gives the protein CASIIMTSVYYNEQFF.

The J gene is TRBJ1-1, the V gene TRBV4-1, with 7 nucleotides matching TRBD1. Germline V lookup: CDR1 MGHRA, CDR2 YSYEKL. This CDR3 is 15 amino acids long. V was clipped by 2 bases and J by 2 bases; unmatched bases: 5. The CDR3 DNA follows: TGCGCCAGCAGCCAATTCCACAGGGGAAACACTGAAGCTTTCTTT. It specifies CASSQFHRGNTEAFF.

J is TRBJ1-1 and V is TRBV30; possibly TRBD1 for D (6 bases). CDR1 GTSNPN and CDR2 SVGIG come from the germline V gene (reference sequence). The CDR3 is made up of 16 amino acids. V shed 4 bases and J shed 4 bases, with 22 bases lying between them. In DNA form, the CDR3 reads TGTGCCTGGAAACATTTGGGGGCAGGGAGGGGCACTGAAGCTTTCTTT. It translates to CAWKHLGAGRGTEAFF.

The V and J genes are TRBV10-3 and TRBJ1-2, with 7 bases lining up with TRBD1. This CDR3 has 14 amino acids. The trim removed 6 bases at V and 5 bases at J, leaving 9 bases unmatched. Germline values: CDR1 ENHRY, CDR2 SYGVKD. The CDR3 DNA sequence: TGTGCCATCAGCCCGGGACAGAATCCTTATGGCTACACCTTC. Amino acid sequence: CAISPGQNPYGYTF.

The chain couples TRBV3-1 (or the pseudogene TRBV3-2) to TRBJ1-1; D gene ambiguous. This CDR3 spans 15 amino acids. Germline-derived CDR1 and CDR2 are LGHDT and YNNKEL (reference sequence). Trimming took off 1 base at V and 0 bases at J, with 9 bases between the two ends. Written as DNA, the CDR3 is TGTGCCAGCAGCCAAGGTCTGGGAGTGAACACTGAAGCTTTCTTT. Protein: CASSQGLGVNTEAFF.

The V gene is TRBV9, the J gene TRBJ2-3, with TRBD2 as a possible D gene (7 bases). CDR1 and CDR2 from the germline V gene are SGDLS and YYNGEE. This CDR3 comprises 15 residues. The V end lost 6 bases, the J end lost 5 bases, and 19 bases lay between the germline ends. The CDR3 spells CASTQRGGAGDTQYF. In DNA form, the CDR3 reads TGTGCCAGCACCCAAAGGGGGGGGGCCGGAGATACGCAGTATTTT.

This clone was seen a single time. This chain joins TRBV7-6 and TRBJ1-4, with 7 nucleotides matching TRBD1. The CDR3 contains 17 residues. Germline V CDR1 and CDR2: SGHVS, FNYEAQ. V shed 4 bases and J 1 base; nucleotides not matched to a gene: 9. The CDR3 loop is CASSSGQRRGTNEKLFF. The CDR3, as DNA: TGTGCCAGCAGCTCGGGACAGAGGAGGGGAACTAATGAAAAACTGTTTTTT.

This rearrangement joins TRBV10-3 to TRBJ1-1; a possible D gene is TRBD1 (6 bases). CDR1 and CDR2 (germline): ENHRY, SYGVKD. Trimming shortened V by 9 bases and J by 4 bases, and 12 bases separated the two germline ends. There are 12 residues in the CDR3. The CDR3 nucleotides are TGTGCCATTAAAGGGGGGGCCACTGAAGCTTTCTTT. Protein sequence: CAIKGGATEAFF.